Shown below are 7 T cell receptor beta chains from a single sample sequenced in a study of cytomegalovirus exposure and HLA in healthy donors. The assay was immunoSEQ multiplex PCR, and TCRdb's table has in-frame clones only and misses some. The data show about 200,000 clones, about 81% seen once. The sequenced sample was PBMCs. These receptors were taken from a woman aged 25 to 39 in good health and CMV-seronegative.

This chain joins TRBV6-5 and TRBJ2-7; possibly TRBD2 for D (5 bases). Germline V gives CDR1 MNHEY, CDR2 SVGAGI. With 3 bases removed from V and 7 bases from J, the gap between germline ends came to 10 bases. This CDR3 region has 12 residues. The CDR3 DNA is TGTGCCAGCAGTTATCACGGGGATGAGCAGTACTTC. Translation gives CASSYHGDEQYF.

CDR3 DNA sequence: TGTGCCAGCAGCGTAAGGCTAGCGGGGGGCTCCGGGGAGCTGTTTTTT. Amino acids: CASSVRLAGGSGELFF. The chain has TRBV9 and TRBJ2-2, with 11 bases matching TRBD2. The CDR3 sequence is 16 residues long. Germline lookup yields CDR1 SGDLS and CDR2 YYNGEE. The V and J ends lost 1 base and 6 bases, in that order; junction bases with no gene match: 5.

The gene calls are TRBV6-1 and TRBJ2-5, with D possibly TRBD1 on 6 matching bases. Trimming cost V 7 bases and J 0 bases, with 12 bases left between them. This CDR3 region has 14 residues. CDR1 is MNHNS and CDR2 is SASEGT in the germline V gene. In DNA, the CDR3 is TGTGCCAGCACCCAGGGGAGCTACCAAGAGACCCAGTACTTC. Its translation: CASTQGSYQETQYF.

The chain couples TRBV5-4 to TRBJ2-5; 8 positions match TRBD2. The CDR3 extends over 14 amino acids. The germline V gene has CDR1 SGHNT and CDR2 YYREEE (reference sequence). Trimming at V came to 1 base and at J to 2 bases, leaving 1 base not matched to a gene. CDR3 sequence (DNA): TGTGCCAGCAGCTTGCGGGAGGGACAAGAGACCCAGTACTTC. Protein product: CASSLREGQETQYF.

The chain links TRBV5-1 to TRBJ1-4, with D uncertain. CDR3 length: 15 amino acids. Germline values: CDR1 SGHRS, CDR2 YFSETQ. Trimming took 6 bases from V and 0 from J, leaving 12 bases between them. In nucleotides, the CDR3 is TGCGCCAGCACCCTTCGGGGAACAACTAATGAAAAACTGTTTTTT. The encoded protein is CASTLRGTTNEKLFF.

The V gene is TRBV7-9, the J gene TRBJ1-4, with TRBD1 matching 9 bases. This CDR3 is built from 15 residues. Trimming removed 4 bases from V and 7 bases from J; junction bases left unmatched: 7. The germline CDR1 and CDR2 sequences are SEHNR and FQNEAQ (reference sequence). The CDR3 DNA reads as TGTGCCAGCAGCTATTCGGGACAGGGTTTTGAAAAACTGTTTTTT. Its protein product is CASSYSGQGFEKLFF.

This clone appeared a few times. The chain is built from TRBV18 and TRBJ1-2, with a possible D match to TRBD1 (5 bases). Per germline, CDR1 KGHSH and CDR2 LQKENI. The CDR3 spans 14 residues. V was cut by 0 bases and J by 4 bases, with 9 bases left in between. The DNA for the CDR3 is TGTGCCAGCTCACCACCAGCAGGGTCCTATGGCTACACCTTC. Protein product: CASSPPAGSYGYTF.